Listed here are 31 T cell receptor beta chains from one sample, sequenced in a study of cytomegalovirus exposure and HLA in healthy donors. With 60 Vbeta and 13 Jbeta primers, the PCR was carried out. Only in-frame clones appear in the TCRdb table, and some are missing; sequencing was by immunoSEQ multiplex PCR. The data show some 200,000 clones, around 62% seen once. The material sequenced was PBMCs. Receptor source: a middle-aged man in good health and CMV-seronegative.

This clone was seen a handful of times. CDR3 region: CATSRVFGTDNSPLHF. The CDR3 region has the DNA TGTGCCACCAGCAGAGTTTTCGGGACAGATAATTCACCCCTCCACTTT. This chain uses TRBV15 with TRBJ1-6; 7 bases are a match to TRBD1. After removal of 1 base from V and 5 bases from J, the junction contained 5 bases not matched to a gene. The CDR3 runs to 16 residues. Germline values: CDR1 LNHNV, CDR2 YYDKDF (reference sequence).

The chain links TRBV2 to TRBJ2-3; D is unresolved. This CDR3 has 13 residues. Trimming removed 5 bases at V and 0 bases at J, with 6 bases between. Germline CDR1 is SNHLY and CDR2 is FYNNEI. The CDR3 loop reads CASSSSSTDTQYF. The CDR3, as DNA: TGTGCCAGCAGTTCGTCCAGCACAGATACGCAGTATTTT.

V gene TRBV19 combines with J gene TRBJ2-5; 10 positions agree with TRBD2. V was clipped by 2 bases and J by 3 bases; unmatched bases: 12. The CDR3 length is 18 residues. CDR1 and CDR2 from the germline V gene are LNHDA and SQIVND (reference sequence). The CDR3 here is CASSIRLAGALYEETQYF. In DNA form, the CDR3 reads TGTGCCAGTAGTATACGGCTAGCGGGGGCCCTATACGAAGAGACCCAGTACTTC.

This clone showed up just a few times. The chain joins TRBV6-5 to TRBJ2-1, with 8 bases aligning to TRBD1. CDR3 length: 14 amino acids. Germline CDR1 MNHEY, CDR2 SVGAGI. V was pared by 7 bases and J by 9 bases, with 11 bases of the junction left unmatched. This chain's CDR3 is CASTRDRTRVEQFF. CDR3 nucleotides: TGTGCCAGCACTCGGGACAGGACCCGGGTTGAGCAGTTCTTC.

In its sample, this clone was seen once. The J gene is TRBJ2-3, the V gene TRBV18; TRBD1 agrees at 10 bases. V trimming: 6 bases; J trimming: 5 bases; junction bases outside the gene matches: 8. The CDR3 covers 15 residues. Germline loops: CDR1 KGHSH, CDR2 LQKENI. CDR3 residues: CASSPGTGVQDTQYF. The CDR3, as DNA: TGTGCCAGCTCCCCCGGGACAGGGGTCCAAGATACGCAGTATTTT.

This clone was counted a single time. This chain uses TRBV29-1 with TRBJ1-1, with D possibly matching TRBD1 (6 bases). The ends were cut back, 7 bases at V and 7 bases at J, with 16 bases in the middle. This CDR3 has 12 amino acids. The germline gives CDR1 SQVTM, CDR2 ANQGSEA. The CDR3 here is CSDMSGGGEAFF. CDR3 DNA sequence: TGCAGCGACATGTCGGGGGGCGGTGAAGCTTTCTTT.

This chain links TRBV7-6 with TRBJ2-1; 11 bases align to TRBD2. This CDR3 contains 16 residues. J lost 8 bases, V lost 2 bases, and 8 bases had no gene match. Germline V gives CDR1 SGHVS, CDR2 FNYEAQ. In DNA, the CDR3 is TGTGCCAGCAGCTTACAGGTAGCGGGGGGGCCGGATGAGCAGTTCTTC. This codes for CASSLQVAGGPDEQFF.

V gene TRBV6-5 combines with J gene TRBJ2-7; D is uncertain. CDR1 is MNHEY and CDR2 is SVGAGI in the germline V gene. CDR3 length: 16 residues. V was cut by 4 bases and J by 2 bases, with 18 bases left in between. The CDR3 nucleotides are TGTGCCAGCAGTTTTTTGACACCCGGCGTGACCTACGAGCAGTACTTC. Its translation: CASSFLTPGVTYEQYF.

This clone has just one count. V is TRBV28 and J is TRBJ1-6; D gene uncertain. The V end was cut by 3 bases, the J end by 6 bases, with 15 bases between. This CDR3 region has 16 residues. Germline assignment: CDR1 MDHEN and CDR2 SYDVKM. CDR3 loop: CASSFSSRTGNSPLHF. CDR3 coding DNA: TGTGCCAGCAGTTTCTCATCAAGGACTGGTAATTCACCCCTCCACTTT.

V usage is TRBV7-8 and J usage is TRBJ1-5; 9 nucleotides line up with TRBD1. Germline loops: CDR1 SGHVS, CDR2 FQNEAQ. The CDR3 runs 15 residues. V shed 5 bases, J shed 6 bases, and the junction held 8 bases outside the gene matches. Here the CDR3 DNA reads TGTGCCAGCAGCCCCGCCGGGACAGGGTTTCAGCCCCAGCATTTT. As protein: CASSPAGTGFQPQHF.

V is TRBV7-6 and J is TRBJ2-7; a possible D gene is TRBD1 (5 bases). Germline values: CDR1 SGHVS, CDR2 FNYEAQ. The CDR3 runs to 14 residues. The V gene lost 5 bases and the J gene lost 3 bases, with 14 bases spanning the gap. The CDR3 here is CASSQARVGYEQYF. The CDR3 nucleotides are TGTGCCAGCAGCCAAGCCAGGGTTGGCTACGAGCAGTACTTC.

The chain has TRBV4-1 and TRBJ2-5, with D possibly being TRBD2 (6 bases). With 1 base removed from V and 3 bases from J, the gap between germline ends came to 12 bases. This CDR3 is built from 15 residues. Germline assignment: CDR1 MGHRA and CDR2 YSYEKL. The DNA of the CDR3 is TGCGCCAGCAGCCAAGGATGGGGCGGGAAAGAGACCCAGTACTTC. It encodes CASSQGWGGKETQYF.

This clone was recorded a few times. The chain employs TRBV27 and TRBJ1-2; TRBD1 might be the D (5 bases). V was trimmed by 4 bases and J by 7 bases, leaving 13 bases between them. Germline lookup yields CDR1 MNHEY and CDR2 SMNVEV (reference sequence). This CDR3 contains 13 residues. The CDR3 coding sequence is TGTGCCAGCAGTTCCATGGGGAGGGGTGGCTACACCTTC. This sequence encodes CASSSMGRGGYTF.

CDR3 DNA sequence: TGTGCCAGCAGTTTAGCCCTCCCTGGGGCCAACGTCCTGACTTTC. This translates into CASSLALPGANVLTF. The rearrangement links TRBV9 to TRBJ2-6; D uncertain. The CDR3 extends over 15 amino acids. Germline CDR1 and CDR2: SGDLS and YYNGEE. Trimming cost V 5 bases and J 2 bases, with 11 bases left between them.

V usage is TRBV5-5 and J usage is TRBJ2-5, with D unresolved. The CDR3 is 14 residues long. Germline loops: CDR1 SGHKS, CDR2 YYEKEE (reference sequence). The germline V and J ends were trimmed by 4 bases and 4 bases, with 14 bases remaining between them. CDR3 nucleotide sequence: TGTGCCAGCAGCCTGAGGCCAGAAGGAGAGACCCAGTACTTC. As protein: CASSLRPEGETQYF.

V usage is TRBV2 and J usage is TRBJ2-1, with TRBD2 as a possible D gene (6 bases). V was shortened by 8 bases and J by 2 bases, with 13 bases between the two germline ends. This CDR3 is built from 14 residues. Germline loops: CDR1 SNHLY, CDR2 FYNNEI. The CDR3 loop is CASSTRVPYNEQFF. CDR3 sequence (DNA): TGTGCCAGCTCGACTAGAGTCCCCTACAATGAGCAGTTCTTC. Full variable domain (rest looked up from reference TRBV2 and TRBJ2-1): EPEVTQTPSHQVTQMGQEVILRCVPISNHLYFYWYRQILGQKVEFLVSFYNNEISEKSEIFDDQFSVERPDGSNFTLKIRSTKLEDSAMYFCASSTRVPYNEQFFGPGTRLTVL.

The CDR3 protein is CASQRTANYGYTF. CDR3 DNA sequence: TGTGCCAGCCAGAGGACAGCTAACTATGGCTACACCTTC. The J gene is TRBJ1-2, the V gene TRBV6-1, with TRBD1 as a possible D gene (6 bases). Germline V gene lookup returns CDR1 MNHNS and CDR2 SASEGT. V lost 8 bases and J lost 0, with 10 bases in between. This CDR3 is built from 13 residues.

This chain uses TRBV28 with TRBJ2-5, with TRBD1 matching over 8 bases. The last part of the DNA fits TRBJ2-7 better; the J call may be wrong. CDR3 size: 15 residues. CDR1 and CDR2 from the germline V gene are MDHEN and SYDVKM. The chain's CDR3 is CASSSPTGGSYEQYF. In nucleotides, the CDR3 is TGTGCCAGCAGTTCCCCAACAGGGGGCTCCTACGAGCAGTACTTC.

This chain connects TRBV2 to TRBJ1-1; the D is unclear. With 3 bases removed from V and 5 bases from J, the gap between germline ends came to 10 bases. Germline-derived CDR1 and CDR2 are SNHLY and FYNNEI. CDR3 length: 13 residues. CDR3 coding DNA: TGTGCCAGCAGTGAGAGGTGGTTGACTGAAGCTTTCTTT. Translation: CASSERWLTEAFF.

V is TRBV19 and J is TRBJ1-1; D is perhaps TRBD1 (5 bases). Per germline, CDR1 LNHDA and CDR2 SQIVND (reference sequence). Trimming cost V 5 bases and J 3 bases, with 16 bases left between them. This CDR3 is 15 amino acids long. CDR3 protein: CASSPGRGMDTEAFF. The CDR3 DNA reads TGTGCCAGTAGTCCAGGGCGGGGTATGGACACTGAAGCTTTCTTT.

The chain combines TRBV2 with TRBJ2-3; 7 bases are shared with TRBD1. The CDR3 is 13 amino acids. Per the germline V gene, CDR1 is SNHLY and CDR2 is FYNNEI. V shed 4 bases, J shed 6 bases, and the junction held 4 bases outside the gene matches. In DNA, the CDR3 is TGTGCCAGCAGTGGAGAGGGGGCGGATACGCAGTATTTT. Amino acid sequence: CASSGEGADTQYF.

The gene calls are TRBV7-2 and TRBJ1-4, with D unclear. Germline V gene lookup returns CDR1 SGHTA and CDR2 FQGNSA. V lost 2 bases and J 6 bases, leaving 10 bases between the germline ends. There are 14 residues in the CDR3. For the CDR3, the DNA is TGTGCCAGCAGCTTACGCAGTTCCGATGAAAAACTGTTTTTT. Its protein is CASSLRSSDEKLFF. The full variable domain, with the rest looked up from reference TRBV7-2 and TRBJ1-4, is GAGVSQSPSNKVTEKGKDVELRCDPISGHTALYWYRQSLGQGLEFLIYFQGNSAPDKSGLPSDRFSAERTGGSVSTLTIQRTQQEDSAVYLCASSLRSSDEKLFFGSGTQLSVL.

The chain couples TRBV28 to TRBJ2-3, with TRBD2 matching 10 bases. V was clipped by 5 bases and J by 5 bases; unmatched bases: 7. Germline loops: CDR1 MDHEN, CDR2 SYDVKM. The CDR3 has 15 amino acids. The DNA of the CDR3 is TGTGCCAGCAGTCAGAGCGGGAGGGCCGGAGATACGCAGTATTTT. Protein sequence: CASSQSGRAGDTQYF.

In DNA form, the CDR3 reads TGTGCCAGCAGCTTGGTGACAGGGGATCGGGTCTATGGCTACACCTTC. Translation gives CASSLVTGDRVYGYTF. The rearrangement joins TRBV5-6 to TRBJ1-2; 8 bases match TRBD1. CDR3 size: 16 residues. Germline CDR1 SGHDT, CDR2 YYEEEE. V shed 0 bases and J 4 bases; nucleotides not matched to a gene: 8.

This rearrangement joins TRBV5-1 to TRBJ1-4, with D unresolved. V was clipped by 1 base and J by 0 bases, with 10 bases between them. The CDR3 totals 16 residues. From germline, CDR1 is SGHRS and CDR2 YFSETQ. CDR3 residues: CASSLNSPATNEKLFF. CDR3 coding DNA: TGCGCCAGCAGCTTGAACAGCCCTGCAACTAATGAAAAACTGTTTTTT.

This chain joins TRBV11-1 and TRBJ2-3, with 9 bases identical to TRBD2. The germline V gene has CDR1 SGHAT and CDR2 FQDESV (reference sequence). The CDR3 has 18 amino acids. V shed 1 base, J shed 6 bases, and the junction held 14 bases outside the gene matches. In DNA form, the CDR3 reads TGTGCCAGCAGCTTAGGTTTCGGGACTAGCATACCAACGGATACGCAGTATTTT. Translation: CASSLGFGTSIPTDTQYF.

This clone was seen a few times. CDR3 DNA sequence: TGCGCCAGCAGCCAAGATCTGGGACAGGGGGCTCGGGATACGCAGTATTTT. As protein: CASSQDLGQGARDTQYF. This rearrangement joins TRBV4-1 to TRBJ2-3; 12 bases are shared with TRBD1. The CDR3 runs to 17 residues. With V trimmed by 0 bases and J by 6 bases, 7 bases remained unmatched. The germline V gene has CDR1 MGHRA and CDR2 YSYEKL.

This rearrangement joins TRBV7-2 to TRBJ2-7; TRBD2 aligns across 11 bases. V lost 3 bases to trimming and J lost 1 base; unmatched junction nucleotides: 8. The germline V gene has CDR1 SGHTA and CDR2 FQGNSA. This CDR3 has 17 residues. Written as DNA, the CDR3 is TGTGCCAGCAGCTTTCGACTAGCGGGGTTGATATCCTACGAGCAGTACTTC. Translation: CASSFRLAGLISYEQYF.

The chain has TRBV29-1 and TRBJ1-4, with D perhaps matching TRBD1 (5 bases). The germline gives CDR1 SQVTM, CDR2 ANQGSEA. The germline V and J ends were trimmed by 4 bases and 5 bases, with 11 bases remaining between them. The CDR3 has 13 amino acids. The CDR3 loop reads CSVGGRSNEKLFF. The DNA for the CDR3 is TGCAGCGTTGGGGGCAGATCAAATGAAAAACTGTTTTTT.

CDR3 nucleotide sequence: TGTGCCAGCAGCGGGAGGGACAGGGGGCCCTACAATGAGCAGTTCTTC. This translates into CASSGRDRGPYNEQFF. The V gene is TRBV7-8, the J gene TRBJ2-1; TRBD1 aligns across 12 bases. Germline lookup yields CDR1 SGHVS and CDR2 FQNEAQ. The ends lost 5 bases at V and 2 bases at J; junction bases unmatched: 4. The CDR3 totals 16 residues.

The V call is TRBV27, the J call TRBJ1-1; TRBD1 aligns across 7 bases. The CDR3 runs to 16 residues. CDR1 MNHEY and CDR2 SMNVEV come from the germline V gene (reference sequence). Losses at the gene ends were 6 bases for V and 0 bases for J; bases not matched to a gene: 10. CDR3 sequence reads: CASRDGDSLMNTEAFF. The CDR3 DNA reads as TGTGCCAGCAGGGACGGGGACAGCCTCATGAACACTGAAGCTTTCTTT.